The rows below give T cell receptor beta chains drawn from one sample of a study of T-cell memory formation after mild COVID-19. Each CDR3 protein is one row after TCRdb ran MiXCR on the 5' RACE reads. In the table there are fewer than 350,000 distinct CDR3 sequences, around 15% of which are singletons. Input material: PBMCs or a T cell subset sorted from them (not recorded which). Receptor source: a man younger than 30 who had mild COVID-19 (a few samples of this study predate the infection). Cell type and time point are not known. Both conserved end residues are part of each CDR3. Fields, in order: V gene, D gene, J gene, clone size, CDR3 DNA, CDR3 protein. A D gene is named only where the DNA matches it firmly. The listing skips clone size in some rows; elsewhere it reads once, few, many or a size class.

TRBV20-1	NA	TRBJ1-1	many	TGCAGTGCTCCTAGATTGGGGCGCTGGGATACTGAAGCTTTCTTT	CSAPRLGRWDTEAFF
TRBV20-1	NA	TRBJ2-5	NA	TGCAGTGCTAGCGGGGGGCCTCAAGAGACCCAGTACTTC	CSASGGPQETQYF
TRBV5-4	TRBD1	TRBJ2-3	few	TGTGCCAGCAGCCGGGGGGCAAACAGGGGGCCCACAGATACGCAGTATTTT	CASSRGANRGPTDTQYF
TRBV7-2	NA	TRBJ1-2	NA	TGTGCCAGCAGCTTACAGAGTCACGGCTACACCTTC	CASSLQSHGYTF
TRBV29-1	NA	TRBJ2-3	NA	TGCAGCGTTGAAGGCAGGGACAGCACAGATACGCAGTATTTT	CSVEGRDSTDTQYF
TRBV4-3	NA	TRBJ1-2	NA	TGCGCCAGCAGCCACGGCTTACAGACTTATGGCTACACCTTC	CASSHGLQTYGYTF
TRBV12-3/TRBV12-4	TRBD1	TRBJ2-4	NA	TGTGCCAGCAGTTTAGCTGTGGGACAGGGAGAGACGGTTCAGTACTTC	CASSLAVGQGETVQYF
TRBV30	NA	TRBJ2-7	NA	TGTGCCTGGATTGTAGGATCCTACGAGCAGTACTTC	CAWIVGSYEQYF
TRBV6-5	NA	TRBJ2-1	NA	TGTGCCAGCACCCCCCCGGGTTACAATGAGCAGTTCTTC	CASTPPGYNEQFF
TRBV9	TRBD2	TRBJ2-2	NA	TGTGCCAGCAGCGATAACTCGGGGGGGCCGGACACCGGGGAGCTGTTTTTT	CASSDNSGGPDTGELFF
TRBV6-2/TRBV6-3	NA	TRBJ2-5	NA	TGTGCCAGCAGCTGGACCCGGGCCGGACGTCAAGAGACCCAGTACTTC	CASSWTRAGRQETQYF
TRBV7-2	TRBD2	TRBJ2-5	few	TGTGCCAGCAGCCCTTATGGACTAGCGGGGGGGGAGACCCAGTACTTC	CASSPYGLAGGETQYF
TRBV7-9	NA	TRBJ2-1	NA	TGTGCCAGCAGCGGTCACCTGGGGGATGAGCAGTTCTTC	CASSGHLGDEQFF
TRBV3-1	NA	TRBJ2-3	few	TGTGCCAGCAGCCAAGTTCCCTCGGGACGGGCTAGTTATACGCAGTATTTT	CASSQVPSGRASYTQYF
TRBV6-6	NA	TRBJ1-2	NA	TGTGCCAGCAGTTACTCGAGGGGGAGGAGCGGCTACACCTTC	CASSYSRGRSGYTF
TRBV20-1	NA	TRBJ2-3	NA	TGCAGTGCTAGACGGCGGGCGAAGTTCACAGATACGCAGTATTTT	CSARRRAKFTDTQYF
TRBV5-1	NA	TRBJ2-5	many	TGCGCCAGCAGCTTGGACCCACAAACCAAAGAGACCCAGTACTTC	CASSLDPQTKETQYF
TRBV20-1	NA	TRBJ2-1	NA	TGCAGTGCTAGTCGGGGTATCGGCTACAATGAGCAGTTCTTC	CSASRGIGYNEQFF
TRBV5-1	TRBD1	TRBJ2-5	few	TGCGCCAGCAGCATCTGGGGACAGGGGAATGGGGAGACCCAGTACTTC	CASSIWGQGNGETQYF
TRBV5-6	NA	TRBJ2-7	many	TGTGCCAGCAGCGTTGGGGACGGACCCTACGAGCAGTACTTC	CASSVGDGPYEQYF